Below are 27 T cell receptor beta chains sequenced from a single sample in a study of T cell repertoires in cytomegalovirus infection. Each CDR3 protein gets one entry after TCRdb re-called the reads with MiXCR. The sample yields hundreds of thousands of distinct CDR3 sequences, 30% to 35% seen once. The antigens for these receptors are not known. The sequences come from cultured CD8+ T cells from PBMCs, collected from culture after CMV antigen stimulation. The source is a human donor in good health (CMV status not recorded). Some clones in this sample may be carry-over from other donors' samples.

The chain joins TRBV18 to TRBJ1-1; the D is unclear. The ends were cut back, 3 bases at V and 9 bases at J, with 20 bases in the middle. The CDR3 is made up of 15 amino acids. Germline assignment: CDR1 KGHSH and CDR2 LQKENI. CDR3 sequence reads: CASSPKWLDPQQAFF. The CDR3 region has the DNA TGTGCCAGCTCACCGAAATGGCTCGACCCCCAACAAGCTTTCTTT.

This chain connects TRBV24-1 to TRBJ2-5; 7 bases fit TRBD1. Germline values: CDR1 KGHDR, CDR2 SFDVKD. The CDR3 has 14 residues. With V trimmed by 5 bases and J by 4 bases, 6 bases remained unmatched. CDR3 protein: CATSATGAGETQYF. In DNA, the CDR3 is TGTGCCACCAGTGCTACAGGGGCTGGAGAGACCCAGTACTTC.

This clonotype was observed a single time. The chain joins TRBV7-4 to TRBJ1-2; 8 nucleotides line up with TRBD1. This CDR3 is 16 amino acids long. Germline-derived CDR1 and CDR2 are SGHVT and SQSDAQ. V shed 3 bases and J 2 bases; nucleotides not matched to a gene: 8. CDR3 sequence reads: CASSLLPGQENYGYTF. The CDR3 DNA is TGTGCCAGCAGCTTGCTGCCGGGACAGGAAAACTATGGCTACACCTTC.

This clonotype was counted ten times or more. The rearrangement links TRBV28 to TRBJ2-2; 9 nucleotides line up with TRBD2. The CDR3 length is 16 residues. J was trimmed by 5 bases and V by 8 bases; bases with no gene match: 12. Germline V gene lookup returns CDR1 MDHEN and CDR2 SYDVKM. In DNA, the CDR3 is TGTGCCAGCTGGCGAAAACTAGCGGGTGCGACCGGGGAGCTGTTTTTT. Amino acid sequence: CASWRKLAGATGELFF.

J is TRBJ1-2 and V is TRBV27, with D possibly being TRBD1 (5 bases). The V gene's germline CDR1 is MNHEY and CDR2 SMNVEV (reference sequence). V lost 6 bases to trimming and J lost 8 bases, with 16 bases between them. The CDR3 contains 13 residues. Here the CDR3 DNA reads TGTGCCAGCAGCTGGGGGGGGTTGCAGGGCTACACCTTC. Translated, it gives CASSWGGLQGYTF.

This clonotype turned up a few times. J is TRBJ2-7 and V is TRBV27; TRBD1 matches 9 bases. The CDR3 length is 14 residues. Germline lookup yields CDR1 MNHEY and CDR2 SMNVEV (reference sequence). The J segment lost 2 bases and the V segment lost 10 bases, leaving 9 bases of the junction unmatched. In DNA, the CDR3 is TGTGCCACCAGCCCCGGGACAGGGACCTACGAGCAGTACGTC. Encoded protein: CATSPGTGTYEQYV.

This clonotype appeared a few times. The V and J genes are TRBV6-6 and TRBJ1-3; D gene uncertain. Trimming stripped 6 bases from V and 0 bases from J, with 12 bases between. CDR3 size: 15 residues. The germline V gene encodes CDR1 MNHNY and CDR2 SVGAGI (reference sequence). CDR3 nucleotides: TGTGCCAGCAGCAGGACCCCGGACTCTGGAAACACCATATATTTT. As protein: CASSRTPDSGNTIYF.

The sample holds many counts of this clonotype. The chain combines TRBV7-9 with TRBJ1-2; 7 bases are a match to TRBD1. J lost 0 bases, V lost 5 bases, and 9 bases had no gene match. The CDR3 sequence is 16 residues long. Germline loops: CDR1 SEHNR, CDR2 FQNEAQ (reference sequence). CDR3 loop: CASSANRGLPNYGYTF. In DNA, the CDR3 is TGTGCCAGCAGCGCCAACAGGGGACTACCTAACTATGGCTACACCTTC.

The V call is TRBV15, the J call TRBJ1-2; D unclear. Trimming removed 0 bases at V and 4 bases at J, with 12 bases between. The CDR3 spans 15 residues. Germline values: CDR1 LNHNV, CDR2 YYDKDF (reference sequence). The DNA for the CDR3 is TGTGCCACCAGCAGAGATCGAGGCGGATTCTATGGCTACACCTTC. Translated: CATSRDRGGFYGYTF.

The CDR3 is CASSIGTGNEQYF. CDR3 DNA sequence: TGTGCCAGTAGTATAGGAACAGGGAACGAGCAGTACTTC. The rearrangement links TRBV19 to TRBJ2-7; D may be TRBD1 (6 bases). Trimming took off 1 base at V and 5 bases at J, with 9 bases between the two ends. Germline CDR1 and CDR2: LNHDA and SQIVND (reference sequence). This CDR3 has 13 amino acids.

This clonotype was counted a few times. The gene calls are TRBV24-1 and TRBJ2-3; 10 bases fit TRBD2. The germline gives CDR1 KGHDR, CDR2 SFDVKD. This CDR3 has 17 amino acids. With V trimmed by 4 bases and J by 4 bases, 10 bases remained unmatched. CDR3 nucleotides: TGTGCCACCAGTGACCATAAGCGGGGGGGCCGTGCAGATACGCAGTATTTT. Translating it yields CATSDHKRGGRADTQYF.

This chain links TRBV19 with TRBJ1-2, with D uncertain. V gave up 3 bases and J gave up 3 bases, with 14 bases separating them. This CDR3 comprises 15 residues. Germline values: CDR1 LNHDA, CDR2 SQIVND (reference sequence). The chain's CDR3 is CASSIGLGRDYGYTF. The CDR3 bases are TGTGCCAGTAGTATTGGCCTAGGGAGGGACTATGGCTACACCTTC.

This rearrangement joins TRBV6-5 to TRBJ1-5; D ambiguous. Between the trimmed V and J ends, which lost 10 bases and 6 bases, there was a span of 7 bases. The CDR3 contains 10 residues. CDR1 is MNHEY and CDR2 is SVGAGI in the germline V gene. The CDR3 spells CATGIQPQHF. Here the CDR3 DNA reads TGTGCCACCGGGATTCAGCCCCAGCATTTT.

For this clonotype: At one end the junction does not follow the germline gene, possibly because of a read error. The gene calls are TRBV7-2 and TRBJ2-1; 7 bases fit TRBD2. This CDR3 contains 15 residues. CDR1 is SGHTA, CDR2 FQGNSA, per germline. For the CDR3, the DNA is TGTGCCAGCCGCTTGGGAGGGGTCTTATACAATGAGCAGTTCTTC. Translation gives CASRLGGVLYNEQFF.

The table lists this clonotype with a few counts. The V call is TRBV27, the J call TRBJ2-5; D is unclear. The germline CDR1 and CDR2 sequences are MNHEY and SMNVEV (reference sequence). V gave up 2 bases and J gave up 5 bases, with 15 bases separating them. This CDR3 is built from 15 residues. CDR3 nucleotides: TGTGCCAGCAGTTTAGTCGGACCCACCCGCGAGACCCAGTACTTC. Amino acids: CASSLVGPTRETQYF.

The rearrangement joins TRBV4-1 to TRBJ1-1; 7 bases line up with TRBD1. The CDR3 has 15 amino acids. J gave up 4 bases and V 0 bases, and 5 bases lay outside the gene matches. Per the germline V gene, CDR1 is MGHRA and CDR2 is YSYEKL. The CDR3 sequence is CASSQEKQGGTEAFF. Here the CDR3 DNA reads TGCGCCAGCAGCCAAGAGAAGCAGGGGGGCACTGAAGCTTTCTTT.

The chain has TRBV6-1 and TRBJ2-2; weak D call: TRBD2 (5 bases). V lost 2 bases to trimming and J lost 4 bases, with 23 bases between them. This CDR3 region has 19 residues. From germline, CDR1 is MNHNS and CDR2 SASEGT. The chain's CDR3 is CASSETIPGWGRGTGELFF. In DNA form, the CDR3 reads TGTGCCAGCAGTGAAACCATCCCGGGATGGGGAAGAGGCACCGGGGAGCTGTTTTTT.

In regard to this clonotype: One end of the junction varies from germline; a read error may be responsible. This chain connects TRBV27 to TRBJ2-5; possibly TRBD2 for D (7 bases). This CDR3 contains 15 residues. Per germline, CDR1 MNHEY and CDR2 SMNVEV (reference sequence). In nucleotides, the CDR3 is TGTGCCAGCAGTCTATCCGGGGGGCGATCGGAGACCCAGTACTTC. Its translation: CASSLSGGRSETQYF.

On this clonotype itself: One end of the junction fails to match germline, which may point to a read error. The CDR3 bases are TGTGCCAGCAGCTTGTGGAGGGGACCTGAGTGTCACTTC. It translates to CASSLWRGPECHF. The V call is TRBV11-2, the J call TRBJ2-1; perhaps TRBD2 as D (6 bases). CDR1 is SGHAT, CDR2 FQNNGV, per germline. The CDR3 is made up of 13 amino acids.

J is TRBJ2-3 and V is TRBV20-1; 7 bases are a match to TRBD1. J gave up 2 bases and V 6 bases, and 8 bases lay outside the gene matches. Germline assignment: CDR1 DFQATT and CDR2 SNEGSKA (reference sequence). CDR3 length: 14 amino acids. CDR3 nucleotides: TGCAGTGCGGACCGGGACAGTCTCACAGATACGCAGTATTTT. Translating it yields CSADRDSLTDTQYF.

This chain links TRBV7-4 with TRBJ1-1; no reliable D call. V gave up 3 bases and J gave up 3 bases, with 8 bases separating them. The CDR3 is made up of 13 amino acids. Per the germline V gene, CDR1 is SGHVT and CDR2 is SQSDAQ. CDR3 sequence reads: CASSFGVHTEAFF. The CDR3 DNA reads TGTGCCAGCAGCTTTGGGGTTCACACTGAAGCTTTCTTT.

The chain recombines TRBV28 with TRBJ1-1, with D tentatively TRBD1 (5 bases). This CDR3 contains 14 residues. Germline values: CDR1 MDHEN, CDR2 SYDVKM. Deletions cut 6 bases from V and 5 bases from J, with 16 bases between. The CDR3, as DNA: TGTGCCAGCAGGTCCGCGGGGGTCGGGACTGAAGCTTTCTTT. Translating gives CASRSAGVGTEAFF.

The V gene is TRBV7-6, the J gene TRBJ2-3; TRBD2 matches 7 bases. Per the germline V gene, CDR1 is SGHVS and CDR2 is FNYEAQ. The CDR3 runs 14 residues. The V gene end was trimmed by 3 bases and the J gene end by 8 bases; junction bases not matched to a gene: 8. The chain's CDR3 is CASSLGGRGGTQYF. As DNA, the CDR3 is TGTGCCAGCAGCTTGGGCGGGAGAGGTGGTACGCAGTATTTT.

Worth noting for this clonotype: This may arise from a read error, as a much more abundant clone is one base away. The chain joins TRBV7-6 to TRBJ2-4; perhaps TRBD1 as D (6 bases). This CDR3 is 11 amino acids long. Germline V CDR1 and CDR2: SGHVS, FNYEAQ. The V end lost 6 bases, the J end lost 8 bases, and 8 bases lay between the germline ends. The CDR3 loop is CASRQGDIQYF. The CDR3, as DNA: TGTGCCAGCAGACAGGGAGACATTCAGTACTTC.

This clonotype has a handful of counts. The chain carries TRBV6-2 or TRBV6-3 and TRBJ2-3; 10 bases match TRBD1. Germline values: CDR1 MNHEY, CDR2 SVGEGT. The CDR3 loop spans 17 amino acids. The trim removed 2 bases at V and 0 bases at J, leaving 5 bases unmatched. DNA of the CDR3: TGTGCCAGCAGTTACCCCCCGGGACAGGGGAGCACAGATACGCAGTATTTT. This encodes CASSYPPGQGSTDTQYF.

This clonotype was seen more than once but under ten times. The chain is built from TRBV13 and TRBJ2-1; 13 nucleotides agree with TRBD2. The germline gives CDR1 PRHDT, CDR2 FYEKMQ (reference sequence). V gave up 4 bases and J gave up 8 bases; unmatched junction bases: 11. This CDR3 contains 17 residues. The CDR3 loop is CASSYPSTSGGRYEQFF. The CDR3 region has the DNA TGTGCCAGCAGCTACCCGTCGACTAGCGGGGGGCGATATGAGCAGTTCTTC.

There are a few counts of this clonotype. The chain carries TRBV19 and TRBJ2-7, with 7 bases aligning to TRBD2. This CDR3 is built from 13 residues. CDR1 LNHDA and CDR2 SQIVND come from the germline V gene (reference sequence). V was clipped by 2 bases and J by 5 bases; unmatched bases: 3. Here the CDR3 reads CASSIRSGDEQYF. The CDR3 bases are TGTGCCAGTAGTATACGAAGCGGGGACGAGCAGTACTTC.